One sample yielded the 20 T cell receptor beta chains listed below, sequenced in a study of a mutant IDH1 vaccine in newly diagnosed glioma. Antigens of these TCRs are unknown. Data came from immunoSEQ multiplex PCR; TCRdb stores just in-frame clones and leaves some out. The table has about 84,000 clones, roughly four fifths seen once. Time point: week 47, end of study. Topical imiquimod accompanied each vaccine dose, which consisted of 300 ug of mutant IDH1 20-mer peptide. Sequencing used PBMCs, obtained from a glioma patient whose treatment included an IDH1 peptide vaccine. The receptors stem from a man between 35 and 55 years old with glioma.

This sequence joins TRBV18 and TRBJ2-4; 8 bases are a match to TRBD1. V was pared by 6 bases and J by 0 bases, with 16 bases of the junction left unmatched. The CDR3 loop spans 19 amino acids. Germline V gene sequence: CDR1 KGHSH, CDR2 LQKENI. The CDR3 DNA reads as TGTGCCAGCTCCTCAATCCGGGACAGGTTCTTTTTAGCCAAAAACATTCAGTACTTC. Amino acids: CASSSIRDRFFLAKNIQYF.

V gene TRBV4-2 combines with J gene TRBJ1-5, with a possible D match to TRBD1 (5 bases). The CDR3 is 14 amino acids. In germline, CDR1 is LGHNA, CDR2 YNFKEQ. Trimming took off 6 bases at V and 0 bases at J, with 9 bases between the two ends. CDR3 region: CASRGDPSNQPQHF. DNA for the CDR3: TGTGCCAGCAGGGGGGACCCTAGCAATCAGCCCCAGCATTTT.

CDR3 nucleotide sequence: TGCGCCAGCAGCCAAGTGGTTAGCGGGAGTAATGAGCAGTTCTTC. Its protein is CASSQVVSGSNEQFF. The V call is TRBV4-3, the J call TRBJ2-1; 9 bases align to TRBD2. Germline V gene data show CDR1 as LGHNA and CDR2 as YSLEER. The V and J ends lost 1 base and 7 bases, in that order; junction bases with no gene match: 5. This CDR3 region has 15 residues.

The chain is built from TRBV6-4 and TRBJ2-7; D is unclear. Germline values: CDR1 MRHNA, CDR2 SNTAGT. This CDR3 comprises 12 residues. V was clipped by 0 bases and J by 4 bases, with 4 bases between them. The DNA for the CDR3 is TGTGCCAGCAGTGACTCGCGATACGAGCAGTACTTC. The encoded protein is CASSDSRYEQYF.

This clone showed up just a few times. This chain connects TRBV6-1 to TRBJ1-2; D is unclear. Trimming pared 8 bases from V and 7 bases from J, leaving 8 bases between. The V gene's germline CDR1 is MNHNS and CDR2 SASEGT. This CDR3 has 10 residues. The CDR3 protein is CASLLGGYTF. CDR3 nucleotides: TGTGCCAGCCTTTTAGGTGGCTACACCTTC.

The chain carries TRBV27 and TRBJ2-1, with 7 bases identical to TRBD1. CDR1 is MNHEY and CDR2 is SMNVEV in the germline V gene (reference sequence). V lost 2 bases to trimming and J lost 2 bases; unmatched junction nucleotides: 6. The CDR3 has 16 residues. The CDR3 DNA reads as TGTGCCAGCAGTTTACCTTCAGGGGGAGCCTACAATGAGCAGTTCTTC. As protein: CASSLPSGGAYNEQFF.

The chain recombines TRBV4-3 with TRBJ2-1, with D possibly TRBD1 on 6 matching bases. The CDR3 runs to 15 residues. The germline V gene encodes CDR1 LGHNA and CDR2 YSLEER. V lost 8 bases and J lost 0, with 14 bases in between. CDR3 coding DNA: TGCGCCAGCGCCCTGGACAGTAACTCCTACAATGAGCAGTTCTTC. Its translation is CASALDSNSYNEQFF.

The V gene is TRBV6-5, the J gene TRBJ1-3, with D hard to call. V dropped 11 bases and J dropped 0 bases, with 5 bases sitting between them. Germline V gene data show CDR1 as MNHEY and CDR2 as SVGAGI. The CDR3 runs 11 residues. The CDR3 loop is CACLSGNTIYF. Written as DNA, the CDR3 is TGTGCCTGCCTCTCTGGAAACACCATATATTTT.

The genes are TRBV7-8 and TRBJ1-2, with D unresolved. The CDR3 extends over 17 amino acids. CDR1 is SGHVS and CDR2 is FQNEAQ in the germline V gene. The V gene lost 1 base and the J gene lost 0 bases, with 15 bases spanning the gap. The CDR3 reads CASSLGASPTSNYGYTF. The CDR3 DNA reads TGTGCCAGCAGCTTAGGCGCGTCACCTACCTCTAACTATGGCTACACCTTC.

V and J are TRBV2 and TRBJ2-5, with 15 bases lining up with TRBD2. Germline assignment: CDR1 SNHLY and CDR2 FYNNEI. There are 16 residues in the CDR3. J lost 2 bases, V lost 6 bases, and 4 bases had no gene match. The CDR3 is CASRRTSGRGQETQYF. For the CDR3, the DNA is TGTGCCAGCAGACGGACTAGCGGGAGGGGGCAAGAGACCCAGTACTTC.

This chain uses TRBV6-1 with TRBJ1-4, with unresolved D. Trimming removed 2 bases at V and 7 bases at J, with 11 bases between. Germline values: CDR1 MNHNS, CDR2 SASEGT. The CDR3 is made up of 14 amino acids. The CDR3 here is CASSELTGPEKLFF. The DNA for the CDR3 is TGTGCCAGCAGTGAACTTACTGGACCTGAAAAACTGTTTTTT.

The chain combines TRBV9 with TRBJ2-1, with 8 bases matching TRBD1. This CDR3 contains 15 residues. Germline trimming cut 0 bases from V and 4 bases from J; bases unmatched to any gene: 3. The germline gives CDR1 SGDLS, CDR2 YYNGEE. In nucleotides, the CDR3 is TGTGCCAGCAGCGTAGCAGGGGGCAAGTACAATGAGCAGTTCTTC. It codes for CASSVAGGKYNEQFF.

The CDR3 DNA is TGTGCCAGCAGCTTGACGTCCAGGGACAATGAGCAGTTCTTC. Translating it yields CASSLTSRDNEQFF. This chain uses TRBV5-4 with TRBJ2-1, with D possibly TRBD1 on 5 matching bases. The V gene lost 1 base and the J gene lost 5 bases, with 10 bases spanning the gap. Germline V gene sequence: CDR1 SGHNT, CDR2 YYREEE (reference sequence). This CDR3 has 14 residues. Supplemented by reference TRBV5-4 and TRBJ2-1, the full variable domain reads ETGVTQSPTHLIKTRGQQVTLRCSSQSGHNTVSWYQQALGQGPQFIFQYYREEENGRGNFPPRFSGLQFPNYSSELNVNALELDDSALYLCASSLTSRDNEQFFGPGTRLTVL.

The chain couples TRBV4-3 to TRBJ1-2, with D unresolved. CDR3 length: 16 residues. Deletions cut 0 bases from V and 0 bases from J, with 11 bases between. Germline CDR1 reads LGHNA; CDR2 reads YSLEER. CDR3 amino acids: CASSQDQAETNYGYTF. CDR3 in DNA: TGCGCCAGCAGCCAAGATCAAGCGGAGACTAACTATGGCTACACCTTC.

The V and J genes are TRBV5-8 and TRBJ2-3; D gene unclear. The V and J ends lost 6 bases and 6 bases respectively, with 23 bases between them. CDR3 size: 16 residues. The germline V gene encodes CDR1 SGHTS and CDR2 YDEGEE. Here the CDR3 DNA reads TGTGCCAGCACCAAAGGCGGCTTTAAGGGCTCGGATACGCAGTATTTT. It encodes CASTKGGFKGSDTQYF. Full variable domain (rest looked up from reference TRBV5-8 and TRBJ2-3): EAGVTQSPTHLIKTRGQQATLRCSPISGHTSVYWYQQALGLGLQFLLWYDEGEERNRGNFPPRFSGRQFPNYSSELNVNALELEDSALYLCASTKGGFKGSDTQYFGPGTRLTVL.

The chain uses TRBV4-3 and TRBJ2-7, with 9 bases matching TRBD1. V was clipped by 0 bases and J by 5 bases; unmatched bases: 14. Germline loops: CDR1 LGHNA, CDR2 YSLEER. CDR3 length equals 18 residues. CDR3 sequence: CASSQDSRDRDRDHEQYF. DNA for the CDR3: TGCGCCAGCAGCCAAGACTCCCGGGACCGGGACAGGGATCACGAGCAGTACTTC.

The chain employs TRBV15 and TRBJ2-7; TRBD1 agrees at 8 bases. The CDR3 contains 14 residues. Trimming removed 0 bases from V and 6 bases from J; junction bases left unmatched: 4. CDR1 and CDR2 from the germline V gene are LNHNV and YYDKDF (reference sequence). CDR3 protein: CATSRDRGLVEQYF. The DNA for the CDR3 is TGTGCCACCAGCAGAGACAGGGGGCTGGTCGAGCAGTACTTC.

CDR3 bases: TGTGCCAGCAGCCTTTTTTCGGGGGACGAGCAGTACTTC. The encoded protein is CASSLFSGDEQYF. The chain has TRBV28 and TRBJ2-7; tentatively, D is TRBD2 (6 bases). There are 13 residues in the CDR3. Germline V lookup: CDR1 MDHEN, CDR2 SYDVKM. Deletions cut 6 bases from V and 5 bases from J, with 14 bases between.

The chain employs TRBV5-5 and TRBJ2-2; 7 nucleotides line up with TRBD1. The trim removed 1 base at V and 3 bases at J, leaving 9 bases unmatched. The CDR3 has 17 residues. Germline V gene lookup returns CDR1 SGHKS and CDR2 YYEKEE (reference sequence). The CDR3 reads CASSLWETGIYTGELFF. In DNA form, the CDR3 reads TGTGCCAGCAGCTTGTGGGAGACAGGGATATACACCGGGGAGCTGTTTTTT.

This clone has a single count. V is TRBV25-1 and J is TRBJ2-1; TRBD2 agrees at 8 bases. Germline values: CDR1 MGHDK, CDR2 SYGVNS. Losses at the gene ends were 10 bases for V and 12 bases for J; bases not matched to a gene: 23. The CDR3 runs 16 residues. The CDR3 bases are TGTGCCACCCAAGATGCCGGGACTAGTACCGCTACGGGGCAGTTCTTC. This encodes CATQDAGTSTATGQFF. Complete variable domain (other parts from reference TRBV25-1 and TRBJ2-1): EADIYQTPRYLVIGTGKKITLECSQTMGHDKMYWYQQDPGMELHLIHYSYGVNSTEKGDLSSESTVSRIRTEHFPLTLESARPSHTSQYLCATQDAGTSTATGQFFGPGTRLTVL.